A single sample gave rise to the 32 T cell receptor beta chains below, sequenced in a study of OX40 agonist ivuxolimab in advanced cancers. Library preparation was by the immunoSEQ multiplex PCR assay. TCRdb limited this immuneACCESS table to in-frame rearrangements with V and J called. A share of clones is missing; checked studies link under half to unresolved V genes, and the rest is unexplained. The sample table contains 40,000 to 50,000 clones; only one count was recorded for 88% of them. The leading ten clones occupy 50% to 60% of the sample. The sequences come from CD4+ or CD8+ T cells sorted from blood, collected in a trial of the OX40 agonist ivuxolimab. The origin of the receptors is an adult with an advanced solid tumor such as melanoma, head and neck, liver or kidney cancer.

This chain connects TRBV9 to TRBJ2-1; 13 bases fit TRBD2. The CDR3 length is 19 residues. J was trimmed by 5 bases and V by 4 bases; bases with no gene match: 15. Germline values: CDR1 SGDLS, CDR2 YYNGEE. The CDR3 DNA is TGTGCCAGCAGCCAAAGGAACGGGACTAGCGGGATGCGGGACAATGAGCAGTTCTTC. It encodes CASSQRNGTSGMRDNEQFF.

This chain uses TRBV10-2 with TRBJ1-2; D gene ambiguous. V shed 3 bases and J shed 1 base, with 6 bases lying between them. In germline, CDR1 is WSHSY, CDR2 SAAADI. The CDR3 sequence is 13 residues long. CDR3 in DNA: TGCGCCAGCAGTGATGTCCTTAACTATGGCTACACCTTC. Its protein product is CASSDVLNYGYTF.

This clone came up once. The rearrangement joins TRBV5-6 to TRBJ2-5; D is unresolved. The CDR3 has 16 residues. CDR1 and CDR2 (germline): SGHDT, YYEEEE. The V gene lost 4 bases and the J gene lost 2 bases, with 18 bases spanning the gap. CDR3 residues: CASSLVSFGPQETQYF. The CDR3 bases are TGTGCCAGCAGCCTAGTCAGTTTCGGACCTCAAGAGACCCAGTACTTC.

In nucleotides, the CDR3 is TGTGCCAGCAGCTTGAAGGGAATAATGAACACTGAAGCTTTCTTT. Protein: CASSLKGIMNTEAFF. V is TRBV5-4 and J is TRBJ1-1, with D hard to call. Germline V gene data show CDR1 as SGHNT and CDR2 as YYREEE (reference sequence). This CDR3 is 15 amino acids long. V lost 1 base to trimming and J lost 0 bases, with 10 bases between them.

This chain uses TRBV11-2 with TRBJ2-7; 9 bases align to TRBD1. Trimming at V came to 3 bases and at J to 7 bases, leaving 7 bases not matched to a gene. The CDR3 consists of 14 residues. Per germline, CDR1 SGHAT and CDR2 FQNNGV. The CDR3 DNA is TGTGCCAGCAGCTTGGGACAGGGCTTGGGGGAGCAGTACTTC. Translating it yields CASSLGQGLGEQYF. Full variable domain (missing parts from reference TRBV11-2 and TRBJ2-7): EAGVAQSPRYKIIEKRQSVAFWCNPISGHATLYWYQQILGQGPKLLIQFQNNGVVDDSQLPKDRFSAERLKGVDSTLKIQPAKLEDSAVYLCASSLGQGLGEQYFGPGTRLTVT.

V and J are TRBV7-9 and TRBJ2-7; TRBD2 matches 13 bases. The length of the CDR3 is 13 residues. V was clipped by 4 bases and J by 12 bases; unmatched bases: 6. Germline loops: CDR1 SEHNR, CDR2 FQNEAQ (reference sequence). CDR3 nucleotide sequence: TGTGCCAGCAGCTACGGACTAGCGGGGGTGCCGTACTTC. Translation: CASSYGLAGVPYF.

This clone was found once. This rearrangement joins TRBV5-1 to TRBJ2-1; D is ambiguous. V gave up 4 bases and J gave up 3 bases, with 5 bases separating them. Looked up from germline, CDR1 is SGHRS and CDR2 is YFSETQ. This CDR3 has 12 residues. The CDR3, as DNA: TGCGCCAGCAGCAGAAACTACAATGAGCAGTTCTTC. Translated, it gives CASSRNYNEQFF.

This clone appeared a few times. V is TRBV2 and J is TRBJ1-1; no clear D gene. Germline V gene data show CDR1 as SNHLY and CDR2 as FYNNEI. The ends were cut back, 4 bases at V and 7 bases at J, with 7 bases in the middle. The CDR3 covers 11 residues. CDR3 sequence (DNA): TGTGCCAGCAGTGCCGGGAATGAAGCTTTCTTT. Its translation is CASSAGNEAFF.

The CDR3 here is CASSLRLAGDYNEQFF. CDR3 in DNA: TGTGCCAGCAGCCTGAGACTAGCGGGGGACTACAATGAGCAGTTCTTC. The chain has TRBV5-4 and TRBJ2-1, with 12 bases fitting TRBD2. The V segment lost 4 bases and the J segment 3 bases; nucleotides outside the gene matches: 5. The CDR3 has 16 amino acids. The germline CDR1 and CDR2 sequences are SGHNT and YYREEE (reference sequence). The full variable domain, completed using reference TRBV5-4 and TRBJ2-1, is ETGVTQSPTHLIKTRGQQVTLRCSSQSGHNTVSWYQQALGQGPQFIFQYYREEENGRGNFPPRFSGLQFPNYSSELNVNALELDDSALYLCASSLRLAGDYNEQFFGPGTRLTVL.

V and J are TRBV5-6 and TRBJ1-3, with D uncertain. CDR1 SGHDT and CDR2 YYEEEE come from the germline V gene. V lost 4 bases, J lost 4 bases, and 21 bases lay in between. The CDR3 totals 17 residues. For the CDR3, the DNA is TGTGCCAGCAGCCTCGAACGGACCGGGCTAGAAGGAAACACCATATATTTT. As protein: CASSLERTGLEGNTIYF.

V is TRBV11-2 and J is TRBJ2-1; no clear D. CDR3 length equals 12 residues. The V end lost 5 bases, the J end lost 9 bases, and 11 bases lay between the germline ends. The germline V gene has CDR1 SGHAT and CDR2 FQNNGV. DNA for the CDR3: TGTGCCAGCAGCAACCTCCTGGGTGAGCAGTTCTTC. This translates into CASSNLLGEQFF.

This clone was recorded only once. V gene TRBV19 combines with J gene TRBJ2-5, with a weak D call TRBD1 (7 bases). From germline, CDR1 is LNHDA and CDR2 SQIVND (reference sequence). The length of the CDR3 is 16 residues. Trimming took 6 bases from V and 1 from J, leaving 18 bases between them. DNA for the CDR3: TGTGCCAGTAGGCCGACAGGGCAGGGAGGCCAAGAGACCCAGTACTTC. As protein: CASRPTGQGGQETQYF.

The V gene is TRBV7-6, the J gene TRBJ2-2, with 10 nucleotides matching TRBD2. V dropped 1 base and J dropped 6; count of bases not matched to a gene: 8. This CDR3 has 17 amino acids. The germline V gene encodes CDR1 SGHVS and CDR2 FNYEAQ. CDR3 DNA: TGTGCCAGCAGCTTAGATTCGCTAGCGGGAGCTTCCGGGGAGCTGTTTTTT. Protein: CASSLDSLAGASGELFF. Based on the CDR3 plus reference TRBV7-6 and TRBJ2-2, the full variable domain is GAGVSQSPRYKVTKRGQDVALRCDPISGHVSLYWYRQALGQGPEFLTYFNYEAQQDKSGLPNDRFSAERPEGSISTLTIQRTEQRDSAMYRCASSLDSLAGASGELFFGEGSRLTVL.

In DNA, the CDR3 is TGTGCCAGCAGCTTAGTAGGCGGTTATGAGCAGTTCTTC. Its protein is CASSLVGGYEQFF. The chain recombines TRBV11-2 with TRBJ2-1, with no clear D. Per germline, CDR1 SGHAT and CDR2 FQNNGV. There are 13 residues in the CDR3. Trimming removed 1 base at V and 8 bases at J, with 9 bases between.

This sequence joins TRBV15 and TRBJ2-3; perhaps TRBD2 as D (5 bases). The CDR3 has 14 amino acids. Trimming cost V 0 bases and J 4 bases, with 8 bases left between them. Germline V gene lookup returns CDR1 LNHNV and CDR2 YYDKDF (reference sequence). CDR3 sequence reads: CATSRDPGSDTQYF. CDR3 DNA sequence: TGTGCCACCAGCAGAGATCCGGGGTCAGATACGCAGTATTTT. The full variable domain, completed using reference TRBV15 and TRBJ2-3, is DAMVIQNPRYQVTQFGKPVTLSCSQTLNHNVMYWYQQKSSQAPKLLFHYYDKDFNNEADTPDNFQSRRPNTSFCFLDIRSPGLGDTAMYLCATSRDPGSDTQYFGPGTRLTVL.

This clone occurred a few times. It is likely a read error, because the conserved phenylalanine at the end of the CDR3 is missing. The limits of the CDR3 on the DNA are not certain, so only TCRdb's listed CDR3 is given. CDR3 loop: CASSLVAGVD. The rearrangement uses TRBV7-8 and TRBJ1-2; the table's D call, TRBD1, was not checked against the DNA. Germline loops: CDR1 SGHVS, CDR2 FQNEAQ. Termini included, the CDR3 measures 10 amino acids.

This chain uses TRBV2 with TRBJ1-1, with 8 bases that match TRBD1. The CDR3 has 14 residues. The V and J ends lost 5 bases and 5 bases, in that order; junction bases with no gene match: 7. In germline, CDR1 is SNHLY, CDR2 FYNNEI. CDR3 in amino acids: CASSPGGLETEAFF. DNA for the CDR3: TGTGCCAGCAGTCCAGGGGGCTTGGAGACTGAAGCTTTCTTT.

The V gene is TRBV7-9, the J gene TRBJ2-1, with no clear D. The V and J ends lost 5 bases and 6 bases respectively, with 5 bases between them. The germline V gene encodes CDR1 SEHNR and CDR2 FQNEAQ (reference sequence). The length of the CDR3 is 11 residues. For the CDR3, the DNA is TGTGCCAGCAGCGTAGGCAATGAGCAGTTCTTC. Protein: CASSVGNEQFF.

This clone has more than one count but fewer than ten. CDR3 sequence (DNA): TGTGCCAGCAGCAAAGAAGGGGACAGGGCCTTATGCAATCAGCCCCAGCATTTT. The encoded protein is CASSKEGDRALCNQPQHF. The chain is built from TRBV21-1 and TRBJ1-5; the table's TRBD1 call for D was not verified on the DNA. TRBV21-1 is given as a pseudogene. This CDR3 has 18 amino acids.

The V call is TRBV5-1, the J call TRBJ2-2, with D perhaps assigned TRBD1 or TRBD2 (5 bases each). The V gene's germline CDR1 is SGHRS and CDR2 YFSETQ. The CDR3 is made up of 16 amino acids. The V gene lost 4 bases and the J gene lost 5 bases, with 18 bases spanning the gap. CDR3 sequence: CASSLPEDGQTGELFF. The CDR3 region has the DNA TGCGCCAGCAGCCTCCCGGAGGACGGACAAACCGGGGAGCTGTTTTTT.

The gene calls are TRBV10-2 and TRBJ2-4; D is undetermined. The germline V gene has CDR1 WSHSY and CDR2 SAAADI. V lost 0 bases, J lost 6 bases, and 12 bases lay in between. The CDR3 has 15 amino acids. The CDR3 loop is CASSESADATNIQYF. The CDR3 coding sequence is TGCGCCAGCAGTGAGTCGGCGGACGCGACAAACATTCAGTACTTC.

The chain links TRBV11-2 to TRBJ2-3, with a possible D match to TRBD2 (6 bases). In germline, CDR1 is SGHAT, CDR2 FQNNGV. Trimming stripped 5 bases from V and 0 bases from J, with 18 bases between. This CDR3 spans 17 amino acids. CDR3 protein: CASSPSGTGSSTDTQYF. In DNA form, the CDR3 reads TGTGCCAGCAGCCCAAGTGGGACTGGAAGTAGCACAGATACGCAGTATTTT.

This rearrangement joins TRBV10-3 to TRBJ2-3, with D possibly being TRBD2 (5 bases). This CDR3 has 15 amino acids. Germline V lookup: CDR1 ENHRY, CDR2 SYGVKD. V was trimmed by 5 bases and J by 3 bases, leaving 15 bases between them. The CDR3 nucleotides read TGTGCCATCAGTCCTGCTCACGGGGTTACAGATACGCAGTATTTT. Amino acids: CAISPAHGVTDTQYF.

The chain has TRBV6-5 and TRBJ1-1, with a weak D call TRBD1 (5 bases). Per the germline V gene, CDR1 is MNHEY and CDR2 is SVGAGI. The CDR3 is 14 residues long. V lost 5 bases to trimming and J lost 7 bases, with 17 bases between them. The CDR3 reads CASSTSGSAVEAFF. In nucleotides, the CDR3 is TGTGCCAGCAGTACTTCAGGGAGCGCGGTTGAAGCTTTCTTT.

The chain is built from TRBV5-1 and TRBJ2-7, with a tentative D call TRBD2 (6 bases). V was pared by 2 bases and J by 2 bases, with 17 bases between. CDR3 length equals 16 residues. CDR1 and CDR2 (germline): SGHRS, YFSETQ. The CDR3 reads CASSFLWEDTTYEQYF. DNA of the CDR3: TGCGCCAGCAGCTTTTTGTGGGAGGACACCACCTACGAGCAGTACTTC.

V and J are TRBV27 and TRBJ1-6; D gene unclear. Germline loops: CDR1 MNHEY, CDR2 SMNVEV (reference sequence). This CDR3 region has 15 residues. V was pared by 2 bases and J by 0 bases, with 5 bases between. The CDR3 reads CASSLLGSYNSPLHF. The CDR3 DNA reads TGTGCCAGCAGTTTACTCGGCTCCTATAATTCACCCCTCCACTTT.

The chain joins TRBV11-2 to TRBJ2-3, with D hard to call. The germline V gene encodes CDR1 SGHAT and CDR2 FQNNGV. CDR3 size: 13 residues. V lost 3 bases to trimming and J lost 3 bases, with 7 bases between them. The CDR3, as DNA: TGTGCCAGCAGCTTCGGTGGAACAGATACGCAGTATTTT. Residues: CASSFGGTDTQYF.

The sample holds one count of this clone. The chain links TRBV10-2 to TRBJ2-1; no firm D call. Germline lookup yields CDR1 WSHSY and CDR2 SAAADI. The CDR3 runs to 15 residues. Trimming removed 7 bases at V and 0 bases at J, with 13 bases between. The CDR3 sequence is CASKVGVSSYNEQFF. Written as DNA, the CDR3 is TGCGCCAGCAAGGTTGGAGTAAGCTCCTACAATGAGCAGTTCTTC.

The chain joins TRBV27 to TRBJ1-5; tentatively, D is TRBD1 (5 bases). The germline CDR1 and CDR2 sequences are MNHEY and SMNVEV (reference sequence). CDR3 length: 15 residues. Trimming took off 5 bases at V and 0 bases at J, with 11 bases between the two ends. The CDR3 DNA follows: TGTGCCAGCAGTACCACAGGCTATAGCAATCAGCCCCAGCATTTT. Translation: CASSTTGYSNQPQHF.

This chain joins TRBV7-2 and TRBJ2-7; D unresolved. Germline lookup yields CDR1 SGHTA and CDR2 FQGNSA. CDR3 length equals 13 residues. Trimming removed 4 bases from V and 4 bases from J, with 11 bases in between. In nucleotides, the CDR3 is TGTGCCAGCAGCTCTTGGTCTGGGTACGAGCAGTACTTC. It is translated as CASSSWSGYEQYF.

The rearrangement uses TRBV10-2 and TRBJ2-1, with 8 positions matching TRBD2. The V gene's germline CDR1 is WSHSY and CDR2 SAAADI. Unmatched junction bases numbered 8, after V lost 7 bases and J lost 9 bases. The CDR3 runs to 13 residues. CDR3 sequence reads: CASKRGSWAEQFF. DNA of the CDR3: TGCGCCAGCAAGCGGGGGTCGTGGGCTGAGCAGTTCTTC.

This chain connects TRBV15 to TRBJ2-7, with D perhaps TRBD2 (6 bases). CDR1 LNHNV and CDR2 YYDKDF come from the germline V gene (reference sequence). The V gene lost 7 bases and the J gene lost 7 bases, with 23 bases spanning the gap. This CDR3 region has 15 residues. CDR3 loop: CATTAMRDAPGEQYF. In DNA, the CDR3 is TGTGCCACCACAGCTATGCGGGACGCCCCTGGGGAGCAGTACTTC.